One T cell receptor (beta chain) is described in this entry. The sample belongs to a study of blood T cell repertoires in COVID-19. The assay was immunoSEQ multiplex PCR, and TCRdb's table has in-frame clones only and misses some. This repertoire shows 150,000 to 200,000 clones, approximately 90% found once; its top ten account for about 1.9%. The CDR3 extends over 14 amino acids. CDR1 is LNHNV, CDR2 YYDKDF, per germline (reference sequence). V lost 5 bases, J lost 4 bases, and 14 bases lay in between. This TCR was sampled from a man aged 18 to 30 who had recovered from COVID-19. The V call is TRBV15, the J call TRBJ1-1; D perhaps matches TRBD1 (6 bases). The sequencing sample was made of peripheral blood. The DNA of the CDR3 is TGTGCCACCAGCCCAGGGGTTGAGGGCACTGAAGCTTTCTTT. It yields the protein CATSPGVEGTEAFF.